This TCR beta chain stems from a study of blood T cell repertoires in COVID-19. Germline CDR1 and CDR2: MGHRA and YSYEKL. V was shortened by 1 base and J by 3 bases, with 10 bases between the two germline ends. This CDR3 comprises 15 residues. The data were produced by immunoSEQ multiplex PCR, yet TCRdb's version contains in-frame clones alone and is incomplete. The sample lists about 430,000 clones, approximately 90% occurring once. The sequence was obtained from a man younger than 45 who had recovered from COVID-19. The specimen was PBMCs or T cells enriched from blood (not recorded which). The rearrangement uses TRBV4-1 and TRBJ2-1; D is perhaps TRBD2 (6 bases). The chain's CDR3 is CASSQGDSDYNEQFF. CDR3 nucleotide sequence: TGCGCCAGCAGCCAAGGGGACTCCGACTACAATGAGCAGTTCTTC.